Below, 6 T cell receptor beta chains from the same sample are listed, as sequenced in a study of tumor-infiltrating lymphocytes in primary liver carcinoma. A constant-region primer served to make TCR beta cDNA from about 0.5 ug total RNA. For TCR beta, libraries were produced by three nested multiplex PCR rounds using slightly modified ARM-PCR. With TRBV1-TRBV30 forward primers and a C-beta reverse primer, the first two PCR rounds were run for nine to eleven cycles each. TCRdb reprocessed the multiplex PCR reads via MiXCR and lists one record per CDR3 protein. The table records tens of thousands of distinct CDR3 sequences, more than 70% of them present only once. Co-extraction of both nucleic acids (RNA and DNA) used about 20-33 mg of unsorted bulk tissue. The sample was liver tumor tissue from sampling region 5. Subset of the sample: tumor region T5, tumor centre. These receptors were taken from a woman between 25 and 40 years old with primary liver carcinoma and hepatitis B virus infection.

To note about this clonotype: The junction does not match germline at one end; this may be a read error. The chain is built from TRBV4-3 and TRBJ2-7; D is possibly TRBD1 (6 bases). Germline V gene sequence: CDR1 LGHNA, CDR2 YSLEER. The CDR3 totals 15 residues. CDR3 DNA sequence: TGCGCCAGCAGCCAGCTACAGGACAGATCCCACGAACAGTACTTC. Residues: CASSQLQDRSHEQYF.

This clonotype qualifies as medium-sized. The chain joins TRBV5-1 to TRBJ2-7; D perhaps matches TRBD1 (5 bases). V lost 0 bases, J lost 7 bases, and 14 bases lay in between. Germline CDR1 SGHRS, CDR2 YFSETQ. The CDR3 spans 14 residues. The CDR3: CASSLDRFRQEQYF. The DNA of the CDR3 is TGCGCCAGCAGCTTGGACAGGTTTCGGCAAGAGCAGTACTTC.

The V and J genes are TRBV11-2 and TRBJ2-7; unclear D gene. The CDR3 length is 13 residues. Germline CDR1 is SGHAT and CDR2 is FQNNGV. For the CDR3, the DNA is TGTGCGAGTGTCCTGTCTGGCGGATACGAGCAGTACTTC. It is translated as CASVLSGGYEQYF. The full variable domain, completed using reference TRBV11-2 and TRBJ2-7, is EAGVAQSPRYKIIEKRQSVAFWCNPISGHATLYWYQQILGQGPKLLIQFQNNGVVDDSQLPKDRFSAERLKGVDSTLKIQPAKLEDSAVYLCASVLSGGYEQYFGPGTRLTVT.

Regarding this clonotype: Because it lacks the conserved phenylalanine or tryptophan at the end, this CDR3 is likely a read error. This sequence joins TRBV11-2 and TRBJ2-5; 8 positions match TRBD1. Germline lookup yields CDR1 SGHAT and CDR2 FQNNGV. The length of the CDR3 is 17 residues. The CDR3 sequence: CASSPPGQGVGKEAQYL. The CDR3 DNA is TGTGCCAGCAGCCCCCCTGGACAGGGAGTGGGGAAAGAGGCCCAGTACCTC.

On this clonotype itself: With a much larger clone just one base away, this may be a read error. This chain connects TRBV5-1 to TRBJ2-7, with TRBD2 matching 11 bases. The V and J ends lost 5 bases and 2 bases, in that order; junction bases with no gene match: 0. Per the germline V gene, CDR1 is SGHRS and CDR2 is YFSETQ. The CDR3 is 13 amino acids. The CDR3 here is CASSSGGAYEQYF. DNA for the CDR3: TGCGCCAGCAGTAGCGGGGGGGCCTACGAGCAGTACTTC. The entire variable domain, with the rest obtained from reference TRBV5-1 and TRBJ2-7, is as follows: KAGVTQTPRYLIKTRGQQVTLSCSPISGHRSVSWYQQTPGQGLQFLFEYFSETQRNKGNFPGRFSGRQFSNSRSEMNVSTLELGDSALYLCASSSGGAYEQYFGPGTRLTVT.

Concerning this clonotype: At one end the junction does not follow the germline gene, possibly because of a read error. The J gene is TRBJ2-1, the V gene TRBV4-1, with D maybe TRBD1 (6 bases). Per germline, CDR1 MGHRA and CDR2 YSYEKL. There are 16 residues in the CDR3. The CDR3 here is CAITQESSTGYNEQFF. As DNA, the CDR3 is TGCGCCATCACCCAAGAGTCATCGACAGGATACAATGAGCAATTCTTC.